This T cell receptor (beta chain) emerged from a study of cytomegalovirus exposure and HLA in healthy donors. Whole-study findings and limits: As a later analysis showed, a missense DCLRE1C variant was linked to trimming of TCR beta V- and J-genes. V segments that were indistinguishable, TRBV6-2 and TRBV6-3 among them, were omitted from analysis.

PCR used 60 Vbeta primers and 13 Jbeta primers. Sequencing used immunoSEQ multiplex PCR; TCRdb keeps in-frame clones, though not all of them. In all, the sample yields 80,000 or so clones. Concerning this clone: Its specificity is unknown.

In germline, CDR1 is SEHNR, CDR2 FQNEAQ (reference sequence). Trimming at V came to 1 base and at J to 2 bases, leaving 2 bases not matched to a gene. The CDR3 extends over 16 amino acids. This rearrangement joins TRBV7-9 to TRBJ2-6, with 7 bases fitting TRBD1. The sequencing sample was made of PBMCs. The receptor was isolated from a woman aged 25 to 39 in good health and CMV-seronegative. The CDR3 sequence is CASSLGGQTGANVLTF. DNA of the CDR3: TGTGCCAGCAGCTTAGGGGGACAGACTGGGGCCAACGTCCTGACTTTC. Using reference TRBV7-9 and TRBJ2-6 for the parts outside the CDR3, the full variable domain is DTGVSQNPRHKITKRGQNVTFRCDPISEHNRLYWYRQTLGQGPEFLTYFQNEAQLEKSRLLSDRFSAERPKGSFSTLEIQRTEQGDSAMYLCASSLGGQTGANVLTFGAGSRLTVL.